The subject of this entry is one T cell receptor beta chain. Its antigen is undetermined. Primers used in a second PCR of about 6 to 11 cycles were a sample-barcoded 5' primer and a J-beta primer mix. TCRdb called the 5' RACE reads again in MiXCR, with one record for every CDR3 protein. The sample includes about 680,000 distinct CDR3 sequences, around 48% of them seen just once. The data originate from a study of blood T cells in healthy people across ages. As for the study in general: About one barcoded beta molecule per two T cells came from capture by template switching.

General study results and limits: The lack of PBMC sorting stopped any conclusive naive versus antigen-experienced comparison. Long-lived donors exceeded aged donors in naive CD4+ cells and diversity.

Each sample yielded at least 6 million isolated PBMCs. Germline loops: CDR1 DFQATT, CDR2 SNEGSKA (reference sequence). The length of the CDR3 is 15 residues. Trimming removed 6 bases from V and 6 bases from J; junction bases left unmatched: 11. The V gene is TRBV20-1, the J gene TRBJ2-1; TRBD2 aligns across 10 bases. The source is a woman in her fifties or sixties in good health. Sequenced input: blood. The CDR3 is CSARTRGLAFNEQFF. CDR3 nucleotides: TGCAGTGCCCGAACAAGGGGACTAGCGTTCAATGAGCAGTTCTTC.